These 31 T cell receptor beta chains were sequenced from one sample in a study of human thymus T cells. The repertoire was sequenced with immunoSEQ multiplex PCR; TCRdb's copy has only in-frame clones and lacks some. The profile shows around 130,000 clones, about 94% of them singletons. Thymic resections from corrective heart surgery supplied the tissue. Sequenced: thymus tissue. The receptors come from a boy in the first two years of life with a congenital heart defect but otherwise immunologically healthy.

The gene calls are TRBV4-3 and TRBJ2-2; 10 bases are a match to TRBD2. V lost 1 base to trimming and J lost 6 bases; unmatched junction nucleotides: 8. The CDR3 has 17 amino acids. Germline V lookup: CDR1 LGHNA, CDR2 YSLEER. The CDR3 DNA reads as TGCGCCAGCAGCCAAGGGGTCCAGCGGGGGGGCTCCGGGGAGCTGTTTTTT. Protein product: CASSQGVQRGGSGELFF.

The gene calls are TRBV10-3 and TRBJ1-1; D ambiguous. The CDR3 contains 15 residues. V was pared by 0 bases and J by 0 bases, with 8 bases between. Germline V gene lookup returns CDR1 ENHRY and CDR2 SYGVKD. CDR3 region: CAISESAVMNTEAFF. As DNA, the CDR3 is TGTGCCATCAGTGAGTCGGCTGTTATGAACACTGAAGCTTTCTTT.

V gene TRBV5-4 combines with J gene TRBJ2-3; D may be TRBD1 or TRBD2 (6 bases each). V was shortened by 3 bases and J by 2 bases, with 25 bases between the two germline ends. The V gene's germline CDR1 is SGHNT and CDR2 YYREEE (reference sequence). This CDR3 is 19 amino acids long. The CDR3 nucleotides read TGTGCCAGCAGCTGGAACGAACCAGGGGAGGATAAACACACAGATACGCAGTATTTT. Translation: CASSWNEPGEDKHTDTQYF.

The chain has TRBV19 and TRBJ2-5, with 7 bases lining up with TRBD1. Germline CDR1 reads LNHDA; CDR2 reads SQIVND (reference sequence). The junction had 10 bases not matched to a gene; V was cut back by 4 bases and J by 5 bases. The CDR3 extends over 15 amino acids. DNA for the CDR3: TGTGCCAGTAGTAACGGGACAGAGAAGCGGGAGACCCAGTACTTC. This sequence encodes CASSNGTEKRETQYF.

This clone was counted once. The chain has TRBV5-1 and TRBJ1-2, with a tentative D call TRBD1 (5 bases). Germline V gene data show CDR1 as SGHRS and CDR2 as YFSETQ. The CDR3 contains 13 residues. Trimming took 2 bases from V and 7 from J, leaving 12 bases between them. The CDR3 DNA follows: TGCGCCAGCAGCTTAGGTAGGGGCCGTGGCTACACCTTC. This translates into CASSLGRGRGYTF.

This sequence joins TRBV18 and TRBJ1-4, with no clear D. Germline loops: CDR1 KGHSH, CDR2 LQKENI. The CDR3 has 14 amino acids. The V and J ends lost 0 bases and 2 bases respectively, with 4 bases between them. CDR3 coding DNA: TGTGCCAGCTCACCACCGTACACTAATGAAAAACTGTTTTTT. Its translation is CASSPPYTNEKLFF. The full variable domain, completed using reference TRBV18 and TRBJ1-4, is NAGVMQNPRHLVRRRGQEARLRCSPMKGHSHVYWYRQLPEEGLKFMVYLQKENIIDESGMPKERFSAEFPKEGPSILRIQQVVRGDSAAYFCASSPPYTNEKLFFGSGTQLSVL.

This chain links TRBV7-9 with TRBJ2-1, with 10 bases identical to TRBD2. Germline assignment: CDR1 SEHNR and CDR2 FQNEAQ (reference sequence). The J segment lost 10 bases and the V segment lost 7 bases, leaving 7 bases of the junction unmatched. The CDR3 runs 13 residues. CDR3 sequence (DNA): TGTGCCAGCACCGGGACTAGCGTAACGGAGCAGTTCTTC. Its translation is CASTGTSVTEQFF.

CDR3: CASSRADPQETQYF. The DNA of the CDR3 is TGTGCCAGCAGTAGGGCAGACCCCCAAGAGACCCAGTACTTC. The chain has TRBV6-4 and TRBJ2-5, with D unresolved. The V gene lost 5 bases and the J gene lost 1 base, with 11 bases spanning the gap. The CDR3 spans 14 residues. Germline loops: CDR1 MRHNA, CDR2 SNTAGT.

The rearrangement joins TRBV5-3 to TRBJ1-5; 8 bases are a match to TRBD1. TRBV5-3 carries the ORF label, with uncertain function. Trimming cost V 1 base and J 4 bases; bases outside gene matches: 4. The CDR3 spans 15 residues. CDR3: CARSLTRGRNQPQHF. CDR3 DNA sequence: TGTGCCAGAAGCTTGACCAGGGGGCGGAATCAGCCCCAGCATTTT.

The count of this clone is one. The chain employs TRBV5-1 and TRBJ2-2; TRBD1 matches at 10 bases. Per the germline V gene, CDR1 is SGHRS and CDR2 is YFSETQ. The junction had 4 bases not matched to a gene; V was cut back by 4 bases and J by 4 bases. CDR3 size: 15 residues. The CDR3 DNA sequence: TGCGCCAGCAGCGAGACAGGGGGCACCACCGGGGAGCTGTTTTTT. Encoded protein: CASSETGGTTGELFF.

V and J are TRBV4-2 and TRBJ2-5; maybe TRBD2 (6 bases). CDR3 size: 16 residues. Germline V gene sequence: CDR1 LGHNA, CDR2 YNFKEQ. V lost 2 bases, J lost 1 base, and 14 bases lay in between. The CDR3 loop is CASSQSLAARQETQYF. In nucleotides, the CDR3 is TGTGCCAGCAGCCAATCCTTAGCGGCCCGCCAAGAGACCCAGTACTTC.

The CDR3 coding sequence is TGTGCCAGCACTCAGAGGGGTTTTACCGGGGAGCTGTTTTTT. Encoded protein: CASTQRGFTGELFF. V is TRBV27 and J is TRBJ2-2; D tentatively reads TRBD1 or TRBD2 (5 bases each). Deletions cut 7 bases from V and 5 bases from J, with 14 bases between. The germline gives CDR1 MNHEY, CDR2 SMNVEV (reference sequence). This CDR3 has 14 amino acids.

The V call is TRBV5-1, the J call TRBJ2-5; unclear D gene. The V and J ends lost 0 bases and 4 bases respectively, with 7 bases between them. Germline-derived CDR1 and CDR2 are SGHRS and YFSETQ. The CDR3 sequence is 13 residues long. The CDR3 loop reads CASSLGARETQYF. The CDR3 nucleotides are TGCGCCAGCAGCTTGGGGGCGCGAGAGACCCAGTACTTC.

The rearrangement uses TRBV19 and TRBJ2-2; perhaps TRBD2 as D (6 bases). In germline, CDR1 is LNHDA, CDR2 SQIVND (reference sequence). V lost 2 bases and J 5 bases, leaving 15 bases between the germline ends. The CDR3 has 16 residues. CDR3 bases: TGTGCCAGTAGTATAAGGGGACCCCGGGGGACCGGGGAGCTGTTTTTT. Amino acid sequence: CASSIRGPRGTGELFF.

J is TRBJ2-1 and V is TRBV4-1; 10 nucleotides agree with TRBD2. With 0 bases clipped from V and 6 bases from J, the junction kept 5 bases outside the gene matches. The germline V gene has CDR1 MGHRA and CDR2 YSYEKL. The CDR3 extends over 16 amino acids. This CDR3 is CASSQDQGLARNEQFF. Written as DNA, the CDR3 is TGCGCCAGCAGCCAAGATCAGGGACTAGCGCGCAATGAGCAGTTCTTC.

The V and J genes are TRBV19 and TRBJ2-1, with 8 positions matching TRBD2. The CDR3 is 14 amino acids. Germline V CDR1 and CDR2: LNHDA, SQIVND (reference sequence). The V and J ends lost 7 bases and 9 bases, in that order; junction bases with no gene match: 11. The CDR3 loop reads CASTYSGELGEQFF. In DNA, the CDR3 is TGTGCCAGTACCTATAGCGGGGAACTTGGTGAGCAGTTCTTC. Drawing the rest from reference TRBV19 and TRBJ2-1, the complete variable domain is DGGITQSPKYLFRKEGQNVTLSCEQNLNHDAMYWYRQDPGQGLRLIYYSQIVNDFQKGDIAEGYSVSREKKESFPLTVTSAQKNPTAFYLCASTYSGELGEQFFGPGTRLTVL.

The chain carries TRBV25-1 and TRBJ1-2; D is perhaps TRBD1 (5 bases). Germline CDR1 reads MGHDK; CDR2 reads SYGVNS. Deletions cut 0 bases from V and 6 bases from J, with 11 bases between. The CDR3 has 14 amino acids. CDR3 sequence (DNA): TGTGCCAGCAGTGAATATGGGACTTGGGATGGCTACACCTTC. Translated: CASSEYGTWDGYTF.

The DNA for the CDR3 is TGTGCCAGCAGCGACTACAGGGTGACCACCGGGGAGCTGTTTTTT. As protein: CASSDYRVTTGELFF. V gene TRBV6-1 combines with J gene TRBJ2-2; tentatively, D is TRBD1 (6 bases). Trimming shortened V by 6 bases and J by 4 bases, and 15 bases separated the two germline ends. The germline gives CDR1 MNHNS, CDR2 SASEGT. The CDR3 consists of 15 residues.

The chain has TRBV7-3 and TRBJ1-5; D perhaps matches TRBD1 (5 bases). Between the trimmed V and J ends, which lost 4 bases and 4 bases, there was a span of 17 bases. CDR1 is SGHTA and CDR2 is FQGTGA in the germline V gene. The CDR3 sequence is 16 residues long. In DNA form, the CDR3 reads TGTGCCAGCAGCTCACACCCGTGGGGGGGGAATCAGCCCCAGCATTTT. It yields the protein CASSSHPWGGNQPQHF.

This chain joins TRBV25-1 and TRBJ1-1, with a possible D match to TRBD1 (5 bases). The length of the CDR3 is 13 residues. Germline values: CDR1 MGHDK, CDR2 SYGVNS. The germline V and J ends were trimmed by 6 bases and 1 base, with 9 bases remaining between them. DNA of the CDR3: TGTGCCAGCAGGGGGGTCGGGAACACTGAAGCTTTCTTT. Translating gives CASRGVGNTEAFF.

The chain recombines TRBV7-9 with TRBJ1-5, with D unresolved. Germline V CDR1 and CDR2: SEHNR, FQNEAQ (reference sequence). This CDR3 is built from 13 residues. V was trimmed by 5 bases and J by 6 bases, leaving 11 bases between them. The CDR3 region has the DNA TGTGCCAGCAGCATAGGACCTGTTCAGCCCCAGCATTTT. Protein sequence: CASSIGPVQPQHF.

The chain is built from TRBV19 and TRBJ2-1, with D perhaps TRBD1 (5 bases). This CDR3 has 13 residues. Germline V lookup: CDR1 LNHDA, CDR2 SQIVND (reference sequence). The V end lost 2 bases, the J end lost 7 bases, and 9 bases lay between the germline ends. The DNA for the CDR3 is TGTGCCAGTAGTATACAGGGTGGAAATGAGCAGTTCTTC. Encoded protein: CASSIQGGNEQFF. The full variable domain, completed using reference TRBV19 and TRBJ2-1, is DGGITQSPKYLFRKEGQNVTLSCEQNLNHDAMYWYRQDPGQGLRLIYYSQIVNDFQKGDIAEGYSVSREKKESFPLTVTSAQKNPTAFYLCASSIQGGNEQFFGPGTRLTVL.

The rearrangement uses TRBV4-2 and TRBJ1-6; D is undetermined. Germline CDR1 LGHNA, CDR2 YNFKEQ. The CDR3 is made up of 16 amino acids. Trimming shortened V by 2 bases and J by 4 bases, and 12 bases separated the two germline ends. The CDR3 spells CASSQNRAFYNSPLHF. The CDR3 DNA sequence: TGTGCCAGCAGCCAAAATAGGGCTTTTTATAATTCACCCCTCCACTTT.

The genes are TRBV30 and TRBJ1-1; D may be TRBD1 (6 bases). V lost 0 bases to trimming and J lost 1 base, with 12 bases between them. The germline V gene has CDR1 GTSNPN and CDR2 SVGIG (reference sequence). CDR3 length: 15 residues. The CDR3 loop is CAWSVGASRNTEAFF. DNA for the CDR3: TGTGCCTGGAGTGTGGGGGCCAGCAGGAACACTGAAGCTTTCTTT.

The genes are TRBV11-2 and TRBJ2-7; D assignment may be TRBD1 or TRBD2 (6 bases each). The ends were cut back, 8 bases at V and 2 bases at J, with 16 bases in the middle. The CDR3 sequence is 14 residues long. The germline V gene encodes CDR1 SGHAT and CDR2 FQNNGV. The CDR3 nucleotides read TGTGCCAGCGGGGGGCCGGGGGCCCCCTACGAGCAGTACTTC. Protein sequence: CASGGPGAPYEQYF.

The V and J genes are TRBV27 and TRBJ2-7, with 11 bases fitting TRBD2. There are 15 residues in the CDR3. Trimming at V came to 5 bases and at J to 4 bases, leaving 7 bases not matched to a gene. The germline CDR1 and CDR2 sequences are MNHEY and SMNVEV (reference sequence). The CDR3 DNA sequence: TGTGCCAGCAGTAAGCTAGCGGGGGGCTCGTACGAGCAGTACTTC. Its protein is CASSKLAGGSYEQYF.

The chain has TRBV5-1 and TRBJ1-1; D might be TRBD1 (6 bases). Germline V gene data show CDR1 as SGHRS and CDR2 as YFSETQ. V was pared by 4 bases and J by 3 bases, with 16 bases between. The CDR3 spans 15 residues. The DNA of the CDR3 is TGCGCCAGCAGCCCGCACGGACAGCTTCACACTGAAGCTTTCTTT. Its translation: CASSPHGQLHTEAFF.

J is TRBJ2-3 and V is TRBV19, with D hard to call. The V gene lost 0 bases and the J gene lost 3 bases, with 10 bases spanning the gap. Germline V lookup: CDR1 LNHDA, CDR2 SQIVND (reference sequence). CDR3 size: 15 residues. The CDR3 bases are TGTGCCAGTAGTATAGAAAAGCTCGGGACAGATACGCAGTATTTT. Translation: CASSIEKLGTDTQYF.

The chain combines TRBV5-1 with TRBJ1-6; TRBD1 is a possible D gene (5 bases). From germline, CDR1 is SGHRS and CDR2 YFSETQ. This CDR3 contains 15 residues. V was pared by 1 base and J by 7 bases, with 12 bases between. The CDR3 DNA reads TGCGCCAGCAGCTTGAAGGCAGGGCCGAATTCACCCCTCCACTTT. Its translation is CASSLKAGPNSPLHF.

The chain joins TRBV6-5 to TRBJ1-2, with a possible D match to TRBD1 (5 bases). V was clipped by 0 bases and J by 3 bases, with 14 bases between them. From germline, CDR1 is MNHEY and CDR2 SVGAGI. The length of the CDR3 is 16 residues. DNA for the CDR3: TGTGCCAGCAGTTACTCGAAGGGGACGGAATACTATGGCTACACCTTC. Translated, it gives CASSYSKGTEYYGYTF.

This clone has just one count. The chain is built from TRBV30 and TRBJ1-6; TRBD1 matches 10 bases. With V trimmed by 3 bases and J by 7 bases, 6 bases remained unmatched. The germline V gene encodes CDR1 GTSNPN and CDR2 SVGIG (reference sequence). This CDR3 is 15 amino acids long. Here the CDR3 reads CAWRAGTGENSPLHF. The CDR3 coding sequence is TGTGCCTGGAGGGCGGGGACAGGGGAAAATTCACCCCTCCACTTT.